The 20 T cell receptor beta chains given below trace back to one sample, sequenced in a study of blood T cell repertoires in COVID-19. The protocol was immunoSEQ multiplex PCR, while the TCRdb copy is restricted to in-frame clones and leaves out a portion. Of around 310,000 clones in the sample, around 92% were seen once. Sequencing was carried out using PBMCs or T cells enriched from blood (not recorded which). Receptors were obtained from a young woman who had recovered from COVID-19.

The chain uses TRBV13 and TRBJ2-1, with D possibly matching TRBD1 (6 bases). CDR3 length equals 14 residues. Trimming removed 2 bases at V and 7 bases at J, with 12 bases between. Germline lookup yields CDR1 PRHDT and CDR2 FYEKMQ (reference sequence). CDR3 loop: CASSLNRDLNEQFF. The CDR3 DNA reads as TGTGCCAGCAGCTTAAACAGGGATTTAAATGAGCAGTTCTTC.

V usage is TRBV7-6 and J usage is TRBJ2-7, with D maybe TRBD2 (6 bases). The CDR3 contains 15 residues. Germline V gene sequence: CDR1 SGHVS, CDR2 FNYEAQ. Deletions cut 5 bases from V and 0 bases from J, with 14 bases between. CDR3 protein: CASSTGTGSSYEQYF. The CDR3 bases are TGTGCCAGCAGCACCGGGACTGGGAGCTCCTACGAGCAGTACTTC.

Written as DNA, the CDR3 is TGTGCCAGCAGTACCTATAGCGGAACCTACAATGAGCAGTTCTTC. Translating it yields CASSTYSGTYNEQFF. V usage is TRBV2 and J usage is TRBJ2-1; D perhaps matches TRBD2 (6 bases). Germline CDR1 SNHLY, CDR2 FYNNEI. This CDR3 has 15 residues. V was trimmed by 5 bases and J by 2 bases, leaving 13 bases between them.

The DNA of the CDR3 is TGTGCCAGCAGCTTACAGGGGGTATTTGGGGCCAACGTCCTGACTTTC. Protein sequence: CASSLQGVFGANVLTF. The V and J genes are TRBV11-2 and TRBJ2-6, with 7 positions matching TRBD1. CDR1 SGHAT and CDR2 FQNNGV come from the germline V gene. The junction had 4 bases not matched to a gene; V was cut back by 2 bases and J by 3 bases. This CDR3 is 16 amino acids long. Full variable domain (rest looked up from reference TRBV11-2 and TRBJ2-6): EAGVAQSPRYKIIEKRQSVAFWCNPISGHATLYWYQQILGQGPKLLIQFQNNGVVDDSQLPKDRFSAERLKGVDSTLKIQPAKLEDSAVYLCASSLQGVFGANVLTFGAGSRLTVL.

CDR3 sequence (DNA): TGTGCCAGCCGAGGACAGGGGAACAATGAGCAGTTCTTC. It specifies CASRGQGNNEQFF. J is TRBJ2-1 and V is TRBV9; 9 bases agree with TRBD1. Trimming at V came to 7 bases and at J to 5 bases, leaving 4 bases not matched to a gene. The V gene's germline CDR1 is SGDLS and CDR2 YYNGEE. The CDR3 extends over 13 amino acids.

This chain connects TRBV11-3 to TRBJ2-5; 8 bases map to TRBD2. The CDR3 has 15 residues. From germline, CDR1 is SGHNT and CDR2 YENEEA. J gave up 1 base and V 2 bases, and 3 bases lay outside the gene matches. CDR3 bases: TGTGCCAGCAGCTTATCCGGGGGGGGCCAAGAGACCCAGTACTTC. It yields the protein CASSLSGGGQETQYF.

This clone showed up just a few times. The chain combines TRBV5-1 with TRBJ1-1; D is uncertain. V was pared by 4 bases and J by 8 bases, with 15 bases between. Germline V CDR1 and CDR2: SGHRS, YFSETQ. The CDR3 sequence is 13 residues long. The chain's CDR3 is CASSPESFREAFF. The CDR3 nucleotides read TGCGCCAGCAGCCCCGAGTCGTTCCGAGAAGCTTTCTTT. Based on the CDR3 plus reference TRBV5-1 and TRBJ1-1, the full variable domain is KAGVTQTPRYLIKTRGQQVTLSCSPISGHRSVSWYQQTPGQGLQFLFEYFSETQRNKGNFPGRFSGRQFSNSRSEMNVSTLELGDSALYLCASSPESFREAFFGQGTRLTVV.

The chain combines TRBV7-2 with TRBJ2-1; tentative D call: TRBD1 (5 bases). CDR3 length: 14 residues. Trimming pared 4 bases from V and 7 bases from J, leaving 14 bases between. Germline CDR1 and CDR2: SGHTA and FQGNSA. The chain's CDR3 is CASSSTQVTNEQFF. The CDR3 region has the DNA TGTGCCAGCAGCTCCACACAGGTAACGAATGAGCAGTTCTTC.

As DNA, the CDR3 is TGTGCCACCAGCAGAGCCAGGGACAATGAGCAGTTCTTC. Its protein product is CATSRARDNEQFF. This sequence joins TRBV15 and TRBJ2-1, with D maybe TRBD1 (5 bases). Trimming stripped 1 base from V and 5 bases from J, with 6 bases between. Germline-derived CDR1 and CDR2 are LNHNV and YYDKDF (reference sequence). The CDR3 length is 13 residues.

The CDR3 DNA sequence: TGTGCCAGCAGCTCCAGACAGGTCCCGAATCAGCCCCAGCATTTT. The encoded protein is CASSSRQVPNQPQHF. The chain carries TRBV5-8 and TRBJ1-5; TRBD1 is a possible D gene (6 bases). V lost 3 bases and J 4 bases, leaving 14 bases between the germline ends. The V gene's germline CDR1 is SGHTS and CDR2 YDEGEE. The CDR3 covers 15 residues.

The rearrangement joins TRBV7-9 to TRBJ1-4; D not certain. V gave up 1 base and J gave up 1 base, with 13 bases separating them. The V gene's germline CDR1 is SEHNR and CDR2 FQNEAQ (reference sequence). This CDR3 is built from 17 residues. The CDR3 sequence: CASSLVYEYQTNEKLFF. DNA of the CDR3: TGTGCCAGCAGCTTAGTCTACGAGTATCAAACTAATGAAAAACTGTTTTTT.

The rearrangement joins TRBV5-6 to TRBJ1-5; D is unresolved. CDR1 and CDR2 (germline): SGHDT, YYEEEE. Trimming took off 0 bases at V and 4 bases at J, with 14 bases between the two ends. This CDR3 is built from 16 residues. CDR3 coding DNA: TGTGCCAGCAGCTTGGCCAACGGTTACTTGAATCAGCCCCAGCATTTT. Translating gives CASSLANGYLNQPQHF.

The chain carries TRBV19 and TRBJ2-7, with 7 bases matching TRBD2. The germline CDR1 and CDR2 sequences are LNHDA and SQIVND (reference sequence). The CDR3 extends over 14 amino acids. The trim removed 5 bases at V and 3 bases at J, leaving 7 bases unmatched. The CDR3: CASSETSAHYEQYF. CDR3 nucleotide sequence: TGTGCCAGTAGTGAAACTAGCGCCCACTACGAGCAGTACTTC.

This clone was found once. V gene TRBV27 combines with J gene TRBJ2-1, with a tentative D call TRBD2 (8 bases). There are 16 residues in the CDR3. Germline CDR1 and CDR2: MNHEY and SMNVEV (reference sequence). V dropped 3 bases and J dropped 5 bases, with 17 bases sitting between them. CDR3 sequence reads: CASSFPREGAHNEQFF. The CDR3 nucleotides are TGTGCCAGCAGTTTCCCTCGGGAGGGGGCCCACAATGAGCAGTTCTTC.

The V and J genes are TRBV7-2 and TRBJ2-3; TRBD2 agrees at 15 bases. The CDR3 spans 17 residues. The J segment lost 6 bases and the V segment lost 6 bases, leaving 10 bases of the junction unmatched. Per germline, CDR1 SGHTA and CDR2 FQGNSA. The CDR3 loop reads CASRGPGLAGGPDTQYF. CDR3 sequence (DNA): TGTGCCAGCAGAGGCCCGGGACTAGCGGGAGGCCCGGATACGCAGTATTTT.

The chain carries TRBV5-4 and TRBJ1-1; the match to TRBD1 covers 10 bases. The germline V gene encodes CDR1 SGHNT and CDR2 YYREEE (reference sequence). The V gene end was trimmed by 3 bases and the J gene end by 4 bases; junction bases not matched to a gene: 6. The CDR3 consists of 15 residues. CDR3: CASSSPTGGITEAFF. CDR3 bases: TGTGCCAGCAGCTCGCCGACAGGGGGCATCACTGAAGCTTTCTTT.

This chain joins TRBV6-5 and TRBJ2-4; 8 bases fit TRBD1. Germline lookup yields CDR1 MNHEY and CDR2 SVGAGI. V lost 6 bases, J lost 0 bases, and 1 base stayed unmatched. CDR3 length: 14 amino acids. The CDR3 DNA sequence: TGTGCCAGCAGGCAGGGGGCAGCCAAAAACATTCAGTACTTC. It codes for CASRQGAAKNIQYF.

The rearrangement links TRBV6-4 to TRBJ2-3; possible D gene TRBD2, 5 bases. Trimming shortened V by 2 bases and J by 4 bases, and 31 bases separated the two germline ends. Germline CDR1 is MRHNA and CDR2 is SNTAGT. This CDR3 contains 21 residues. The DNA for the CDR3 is TGTGCCAGCAGTGACAAGGGAGCGGCGAGTAAGATTGGGTATGAAGCAGATACGCAGTATTTT. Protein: CASSDKGAASKIGYEADTQYF.

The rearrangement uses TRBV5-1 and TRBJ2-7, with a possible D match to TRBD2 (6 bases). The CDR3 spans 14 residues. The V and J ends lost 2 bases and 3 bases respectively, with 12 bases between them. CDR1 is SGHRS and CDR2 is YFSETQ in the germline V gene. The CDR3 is CASSFGQGGYEQYF. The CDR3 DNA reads TGCGCCAGCAGCTTTGGGCAGGGAGGCTACGAGCAGTACTTC.

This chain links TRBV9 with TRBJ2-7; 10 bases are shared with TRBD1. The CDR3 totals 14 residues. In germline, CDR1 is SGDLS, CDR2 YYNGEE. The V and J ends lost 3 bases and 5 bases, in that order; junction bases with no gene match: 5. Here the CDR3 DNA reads TGTGCCAGCAGCGCAGACAGGGGGCACGACGAGCAGTACTTC. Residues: CASSADRGHDEQYF.